This is a list of T cell receptor beta chains from one sample in a study of tumor-infiltrating lymphocytes in primary liver carcinoma. TCRdb processed the multiplex PCR reads anew with MiXCR; each CDR3 protein has one entry. The sample includes 90,000 to 150,000 distinct CDR3 sequences, roughly 70% of them seen just once. Source material: tumor-adjacent normal liver tissue. These receptors came from a woman aged 55-75 years with primary liver carcinoma and hepatitis B virus infection. Each CDR3 is given without its conserved first and last residue. The order of the fields is J gene, D gene, V gene, CDR3 protein. D genes are given only for firm matches.

TRBJ2-3	NA	TRBV5-4	ASSLRGTSTDTQY
TRBJ2-3	NA	TRBV6-2/TRBV6-3	AERREVPDTQY
TRBJ2-1	NA	TRBV20-1	SARVDPSSYNEQF
NA	TRBD2	TRBV11-3	ASSLTSGGQYNEQY
TRBJ1-1	NA	TRBV29-1	GVRRGGEDTETF
TRBJ1-5	NA	TRBV12-3/TRBV12-4	ASSLMGRQAQH
TRBJ2-1	NA	TRBV7-9	ASSVPRGYNEQF
TRBJ2-7	NA	TRBV6-5	ASSYSVRDHHEQY
TRBJ1-5	NA	TRBV4-1	ASSQIGGKSNQLQH
TRBJ2-6	NA	TRBV11-3	ASSSRKGTSGANFLT
TRBJ1-4	NA	TRBV5-4	ASSLQGLNEKLF
TRBJ2-1	NA	TRBV6-5	ASSPGQSTYNEKF
TRBJ2-1	NA	TRBV6-5	TSSYLSDNEQF
TRBJ2-7	TRBD2	TRBV6-2/TRBV6-3	ASSTPRRGICEQY
TRBJ2-2	NA	TRBV20-1	SAREGSGGDTWELF
TRBJ2-6	NA	TRBV6-1	VSTSGPLGSGANVLT
TRBJ1-5	NA	TRBV6-2/TRBV6-3	ASKSRDQPQH
TRBJ1-2	NA	TRBV12-3/TRBV12-4	ASSSLAGFLSYT
TRBJ1-4	NA	TRBV6-2/TRBV6-3	ASSYSPGSSNEKLL
TRBJ2-3	TRBD2	TRBV29-1	SIRTSGRALMVTDTRY
TRBJ1-5	NA	TRBV2	ASSQEGNRH
TRBJ2-7	TRBD1	TRBV6-5	ARRTGAAYEQY
TRBJ1-1	NA	TRBV29-1	SVDRTSGTEAF
TRBJ1-1	NA	TRBV20-1	SASFFTEAF
TRBJ2-2	NA	TRBV4-1	ASSQGRGSATGELF
TRBJ1-3	TRBD1	TRBV7-9	ASSNLFGTGDSGNTIY
TRBJ2-1	TRBD2	TRBV11-2	ASSLTGGPLEQF
TRBJ1-6	NA	TRBV3-1	ASSQAVAGYNSPLH
TRBJ2-2	TRBD2	TRBV10-3	AISETSSGRKTGELF
TRBJ1-5	NA	TRBV21-1	AGAHRTGLGNQPQH
TRBJ2-6	TRBD2	TRBV6-4	ASSDSPGGSGANVLT
TRBJ2-1	TRBD2	TRBV20-1	SALGGGRASNEQF
TRBJ2-5	NA	TRBV5-6	ASSFQGRGQETQY
TRBJ1-3	NA	TRBV6-5	ASSRNGQLPRNTIY
TRBJ2-5	NA	TRBV21-1	ASSPPTSGLQETQY
TRBJ1-1	NA	TRBV12-3/TRBV12-4	ASKPEGSLTTEAF
TRBJ1-2	NA	TRBV28	ASRHKAAQGLNYGYT
TRBJ1-1	NA	TRBV28	ASRARAVKKAF
TRBJ2-1	TRBD1	TRBV28	ALRRTGVYNEQF
TRBJ2-6	NA	TRBV5-4	VSSLRSSGPNVLT
TRBJ2-2	NA	TRBV6-1	ASRDGPNTGELF
TRBJ2-1	NA	TRBV7-9	ASSSMGLETHSAYNEQF
TRBJ2-2	NA	TRBV29-1	SAKDMGNTGQLF
TRBJ1-5	TRBD1	TRBV11-2	ASSSDRGSNQPQH
TRBJ2-7	TRBD2	TRBV28	ASSLAGQTSGGDKQY
TRBJ2-5	NA	TRBV6-5	ASSYRLQATRY
TRBJ1-4	TRBD1	TRBV6-5	ASSHFTTGRVKVF
TRBJ2-4	TRBD2	TRBV6-2/TRBV6-3	TSGPSGSLLAKNIQY
TRBJ2-1	TRBD2	TRBV6-5	ASSHSSGVHNEQF
TRBJ1-1	TRBD1	TRBV10-3	VITRGTAMDTEAF
TRBJ2-5	NA	TRBV5-4	ASSLGPDEIQY
TRBJ2-2	NA	TRBV9	ASSVGRITGELF
TRBJ1-1	NA	TRBV24-1	ATSDFVGSEAF
TRBJ2-7	TRBD2	TRBV6-1	ASSEISGSHLEQY
TRBJ1-1	NA	TRBV28	ATLRGGAGNTEAF
TRBJ2-3	TRBD2	TRBV12-3/TRBV12-4	ASSDVGPGRAYTQY
TRBJ1-3	NA	TRBV12-3/TRBV12-4	ASSFTASGNTIH
TRBJ2-2	TRBD2	TRBV7-9	ASSRTSGGLIGELF
TRBJ2-2	NA	TRBV6-1	ATSEGDLYTGELL